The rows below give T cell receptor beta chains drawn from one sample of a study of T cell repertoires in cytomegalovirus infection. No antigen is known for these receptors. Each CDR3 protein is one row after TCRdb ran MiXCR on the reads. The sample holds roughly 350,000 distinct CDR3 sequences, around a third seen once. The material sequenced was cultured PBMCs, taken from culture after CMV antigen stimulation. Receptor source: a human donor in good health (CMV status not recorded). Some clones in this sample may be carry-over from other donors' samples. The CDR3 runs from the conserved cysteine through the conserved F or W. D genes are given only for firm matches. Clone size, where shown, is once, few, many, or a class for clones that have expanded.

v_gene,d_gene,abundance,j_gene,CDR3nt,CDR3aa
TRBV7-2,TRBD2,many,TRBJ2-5,TGTGCCAGCAGCTTGGAGCGGGAGGCAGGCAGGGAGACCCAGTACTTC,CASSLEREAGRETQYF
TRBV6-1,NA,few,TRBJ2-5,TGTGCCAGCAGTGGGATCGGTAGAGAAGAGACCCAGTACTTC,CASSGIGREETQYF
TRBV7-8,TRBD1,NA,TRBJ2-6,TGTGCCAGCAGCCCCTCGGACAGGGGGGCCGGGGCCAACGTCCTGACTTTC,CASSPSDRGAGANVLTF
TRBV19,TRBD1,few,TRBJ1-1,TGTGCCAGTAGTTTCCGGACAGGGATGAACACTGAAGCTTTCTTT,CASSFRTGMNTEAFF
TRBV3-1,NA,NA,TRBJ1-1,TGTGCCAGCAGCCAAGATTCACAGGAGGAAGCTTTCTTT,CASSQDSQEEAFF
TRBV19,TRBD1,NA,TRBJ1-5,TGTGCCAGTAGCGATTCAGGACAGGGGGCTTGGAATCAGCCCCAGCATTTT,CASSDSGQGAWNQPQHF
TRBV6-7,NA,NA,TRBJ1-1,TGTGCCAGCAGTTACTCGATTGTGTTGGGGTACAGGGCACGTTTCGACACTGAAGCTTTCTTT,CASSYSIVLGYRARFDTEAFF
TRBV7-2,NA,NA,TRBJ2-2,TGTGCCAGCAGCTTATCGACAGGCTTGGCCGGGGAGCTGTTTTTT,CASSLSTGLAGELFF
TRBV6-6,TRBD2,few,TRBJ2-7,TGTGCCAGCAGTTACCCCGGACTAGCGGATTACGAGCAGTACTTC,CASSYPGLADYEQYF
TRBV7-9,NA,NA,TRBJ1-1,TGTGCCAGCCTAAGGTCAGGGCTGAACACTGAAGCTTTCTTT,CASLRSGLNTEAFF
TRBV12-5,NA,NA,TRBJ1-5,TGTGCTAGTGGTTCCCCAGGGGCTCCCCAGCCCCAGCATTTT,CASGSPGAPQPQHF
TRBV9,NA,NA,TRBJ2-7,TGTGCCAGCAGCGTAGCGGCGGAGACCTCCTACGAGCAGTACTTC,CASSVAAETSYEQYF
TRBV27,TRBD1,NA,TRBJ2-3,TGTGCCAGCAGTCCGGGGGACAGGGAGGGCACAGATACGCAGTATTTT,CASSPGDREGTDTQYF
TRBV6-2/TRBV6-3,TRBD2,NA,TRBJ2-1,TGTGCCAGCAGTCCTCTCAGCGGGAGGGCCGGCAATGAGCAGTTCTTC,CASSPLSGRAGNEQFF
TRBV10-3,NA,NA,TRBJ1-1,TGTGCCATCAGTGAGTTGCACAGTGGGACGAACACTGAAGCTTTCTTT,CAISELHSGTNTEAFF
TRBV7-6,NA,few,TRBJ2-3,TGTGCCAGCAGCTTAGCGGCCAGCGCCAGATTCACAGATACGCAGTATTTT,CASSLAASARFTDTQYF
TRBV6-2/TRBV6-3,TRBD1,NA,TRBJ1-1,TGTGCCAGCATCCTCGACAGGGGTTGGACTGAAGCTTTCTTT,CASILDRGWTEAFF
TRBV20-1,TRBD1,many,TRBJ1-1,TGCAGTGCCGGGACAGGGGACACTGAAGCTTTCTTT,CSAGTGDTEAFF
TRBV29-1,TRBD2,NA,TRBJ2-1,TGCAGCGGAGCGGGAGGGTCCTACAATGAGCAGTTCTTC,CSGAGGSYNEQFF
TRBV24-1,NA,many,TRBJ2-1,TGTGCCACCAGTGATCACATACCCGGAGACAATGAGCAGTTCTTC,CATSDHIPGDNEQFF
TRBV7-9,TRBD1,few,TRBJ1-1,TGTGCCAGCAGCTTAGGCAGGGGGGCAAGGAACACTGAAGCTTTCTTT,CASSLGRGARNTEAFF
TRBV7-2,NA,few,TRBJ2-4,TGTGCCAGCAGCTTAGTGGGTGGGGTGAGGGACATTCAGTACTTC,CASSLVGGVRDIQYF
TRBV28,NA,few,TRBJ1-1,TGTGCCAGCAGTCACTATGCAGCAGGGAACACTGAAGCTTTCTTT,CASSHYAAGNTEAFF
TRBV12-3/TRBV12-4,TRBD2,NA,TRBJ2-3,TGTGCCAGCAGTTTCGAAGGGGCCCTCGGACTAGCGGGAGCATTAGATACGCAGTATTTT,CASSFEGALGLAGALDTQYF
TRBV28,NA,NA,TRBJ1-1,TGTGCCAGCAGTACTACCGGAGGCTCTCCTGAAGCTTTCTTT,CASSTTGGSPEAFF
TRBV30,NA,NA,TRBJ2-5,TGTGCCTGGAGTGTATGGAGACAGTCTTCGTACGGGCCTAAGGGGACCCAGTACTTC,CAWSVWRQSSYGPKGTQYF
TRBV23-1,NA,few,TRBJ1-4,TGCGCCAGCAGTCCACGGAGCATTAATGAAAAACTGTTTTTT,CASSPRSINEKLFF
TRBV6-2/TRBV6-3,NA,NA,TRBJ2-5,TGTGCCAGCAGTGATGACTCCAGCGGAAGAGGCGAGACCCAGTACTTC,CASSDDSSGRGETQYF
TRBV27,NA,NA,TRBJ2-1,TGTGCCAGCGGCGGGACCTACAATGAGCAGTTCTTC,CASGGTYNEQFF
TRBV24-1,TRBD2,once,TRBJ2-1,TGTGCCACCAGTGATCTTAGCGGGAGTCGGAATGAGCAGTTCTTC,CATSDLSGSRNEQFF
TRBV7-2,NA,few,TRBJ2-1,TGTGCCAGCAGCTTAGGGGTTGGGAGGGGGCGTTACAATGAGCAGTTCTTC,CASSLGVGRGRYNEQFF
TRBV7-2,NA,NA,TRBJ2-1,TGTGCCAGCAGCATCAATCCGGCGGCCTACAATGAGCAGTTCTTC,CASSINPAAYNEQFF
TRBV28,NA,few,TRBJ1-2,TGTGCCAGCAGTTTTTCCCCAGTAAAACCCCCTGGCTACACCTTC,CASSFSPVKPPGYTF
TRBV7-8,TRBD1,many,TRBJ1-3,TGTGCCAGCAGCTTCGCACAGGGGTCTGGAAACACCATATATTTT,CASSFAQGSGNTIYF
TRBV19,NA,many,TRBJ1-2,TGTGCCTCTCAGAGGGCAGGTCGTGGCTACACCTTC,CASQRAGRGYTF
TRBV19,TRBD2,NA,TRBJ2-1,TGTGCCAGTAGGATACTAGCGGGGGCGAACAATGAGCAGTTCTTC,CASRILAGANNEQFF
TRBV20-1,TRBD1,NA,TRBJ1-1,TGCAGTGCTGGATCCTCGGGACAGGGGACTGAAGCTTTCTTT,CSAGSSGQGTEAFF
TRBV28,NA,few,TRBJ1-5,TGTGCCAGCAGTTCTCCGGGGGGTCCTCCCAATCAGCCCCAGCATTTT,CASSSPGGPPNQPQHF
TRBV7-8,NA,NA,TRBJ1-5,TGTGCCAGCAGCTTATTGGGGCAGGCTGCTGATCAGCCCCAGCATTTT,CASSLLGQAADQPQHF
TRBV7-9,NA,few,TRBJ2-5,TGTGCCAGCGAGGCGGAGACCCAGTACTTC,CASEAETQYF
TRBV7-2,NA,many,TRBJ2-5,TGTGCCAGCAGCTTTAACCACATTATTTCGGGCGAGACCCAGTACTTC,CASSFNHIISGETQYF
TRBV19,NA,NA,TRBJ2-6,TGTGCCAGTAGTACCTCGGCTGGGGCCAACGTCCTGACTTTC,CASSTSAGANVLTF
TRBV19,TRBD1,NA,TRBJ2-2,TGTGCCAGTAGTCGGGACAGGGACCACCGGGGGGAGCTGTTTTTT,CASSRDRDHRGELFF